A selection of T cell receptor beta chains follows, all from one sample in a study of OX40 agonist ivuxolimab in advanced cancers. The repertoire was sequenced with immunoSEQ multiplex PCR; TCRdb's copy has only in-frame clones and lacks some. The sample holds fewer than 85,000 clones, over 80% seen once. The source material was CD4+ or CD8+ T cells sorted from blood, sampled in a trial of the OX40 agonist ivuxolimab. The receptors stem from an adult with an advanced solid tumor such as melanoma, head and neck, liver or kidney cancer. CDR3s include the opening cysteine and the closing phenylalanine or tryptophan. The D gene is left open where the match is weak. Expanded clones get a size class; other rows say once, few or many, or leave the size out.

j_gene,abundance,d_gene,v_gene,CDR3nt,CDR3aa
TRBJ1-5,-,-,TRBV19,TGTGCCAGTAGCTTGGGGCGGACTCGAAATCAGCCCCAGCATTTT,CASSLGRTRNQPQHF
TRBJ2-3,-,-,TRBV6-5,TGTGCCAGCAGTTACTCTCCAGGGACCGGATGGGATACGCAGTATTTT,CASSYSPGTGWDTQYF
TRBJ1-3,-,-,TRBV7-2,TGTGCCAGCAGCTCAGCGGGGATTGAAGGAAACACCATATATTTT,CASSSAGIEGNTIYF
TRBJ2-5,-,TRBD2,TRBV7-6,TGTGCCAGCAGCTTAGAAGTTCCGTCTAGCGGGGGGGCCGGAGAGACCCAGTACTTC,CASSLEVPSSGGAGETQYF
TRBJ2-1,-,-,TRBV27,TGTGCCAGCAGTCCCTTAGCCTCCCGGGGTTCGAATGAGCAGTTCTTC,CASSPLASRGSNEQFF
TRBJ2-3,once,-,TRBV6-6,TGTGCCAGCAGCTCCGGGGCGAGGGATACGCAGTATTTT,CASSSGARDTQYF
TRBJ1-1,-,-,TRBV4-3,TGCGCCAGCAGCCAAGAGGCCGACCAACCGAGAGGAGCTTTCTTT,CASSQEADQPRGAFF
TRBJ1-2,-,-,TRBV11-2,TGTGCCAGCAGCTTAGATGCCGGGGAGTACTATGGCTACACCTTC,CASSLDAGEYYGYTF
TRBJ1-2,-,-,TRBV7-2,TGTGCCAGCAGCTCCTACCGACATGATGGCTACACCTTC,CASSSYRHDGYTF
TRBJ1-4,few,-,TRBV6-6,TGTGCCAGCAGTTACTCGAGAACTAATGAAAAACTGTTTTTT,CASSYSRTNEKLFF